The T cell receptor (beta chain) under discussion was sequenced for a study of T cell responses to AZD1222 COVID-19 vaccine. This CDR3 region has 12 residues. V gave up 8 bases and J gave up 0 bases; unmatched junction bases: 1. Germline CDR1 and CDR2: MNHEY and SVGAGI. Assay used: immunoSEQ multiplex PCR; TCRdb lists only in-frame clones, some missing. The repertoire consists of more than 150,000 clones, with 90% occurring once and the leading ten covering roughly 6%. Study observations and caveats: When two AZD1222 doses had been given, Spike-specific TCR breadth and depth rose. CD4 TCRs covered the whole spike, strongest at regions 160-218 and 743-854. Of the AZD1222 recipients, only five to seven were seropositive at baseline.

As concerns this clone: No antigen is known for it.

The origin of this receptor is an adult in good health. The chain combines TRBV6-5 with TRBJ2-7; 7 bases line up with TRBD2. Here the sequenced sample was peripheral blood, taken on day 0 of AZD1222 vaccination. CDR3 sequence reads: CASGTNSYEQYF. In DNA, the CDR3 is TGTGCCAGCGGGACTAACTCCTACGAGCAGTACTTC.